This T cell receptor (beta chain) was identified in a study of T-cell reconstitution after alpha-beta-depleted transplantation in children. Study-wide points: T-cell numbers and diversity, one year after transplant, stemmed largely from T cells that were newly produced.

In the case of this clonotype: Its antigen is still unknown.

The CDR3 is made up of 14 amino acids. Germline V gene sequence: CDR1 DFQATT, CDR2 SNEGSKA (reference sequence). V shed 0 bases and J shed 3 bases, with 12 bases lying between them. The TCRbeta library was prepared with unique molecular identifiers. Each CDR3 protein is one row after TCRdb ran MiXCR on the PCR reads. The sample contains almost 600,000 distinct CDR3 sequences, roughly a quarter of which appear only once. This specimen was PBMCs, taken before TCRalphabeta/CD19-depleted stem cell transplant. The J gene is TRBJ2-7, the V gene TRBV20-1, with D perhaps being TRBD1 or TRBD2 (5 bases each). The clonotype originates from a boy younger than two with Wiskott-Aldrich syndrome, due to receive a stem cell transplant. The CDR3 nucleotides read TGCAGTGCTAGAGAAACACGGGGCTTCTACGAGCAGTACTTC. Protein sequence: CSARETRGFYEQYF.